The 6 T cell receptor beta chains given below trace back to one sample, sequenced in a study of T cells in Graves' hyperthyroidism and ophthalmopathy. Amplification targeted TCR beta CDR3 regions from RNA transcripts. First-round RT-PCR with HTBI primers amplified the TCR CDR3 region. TCRdb recomputed calls from the multiplex PCR reads with MiXCR, one row per CDR3 protein. The table records approximately 600,000 distinct CDR3 sequences, about a fifth of them present only once. Input material: blood. These receptors all come from a man between 25 and 39 years old with Graves' ophthalmopathy.

This clonotype was observed many times. The chain recombines TRBV7-2 with TRBJ1-5; a possible D gene is TRBD1 (5 bases). V gave up 0 bases and J gave up 3 bases, with 12 bases separating them. The CDR3 has 16 amino acids. CDR1 is SGHTA and CDR2 is FQGNSA in the germline V gene. In DNA form, the CDR3 reads TGTGCCAGCAGCTTAGCCGGGGGGGGGACCAATCAGCCCCAGCATTTT. It specifies CASSLAGGGTNQPQHF.

This clonotype was counted a few times. The chain has TRBV29-1 and TRBJ2-2; D is ambiguous. CDR3 length: 12 residues. Looked up from germline, CDR1 is SQVTM and CDR2 is ANQGSEA. V lost 3 bases to trimming and J lost 4 bases, with 6 bases between them. CDR3 protein: CSVDVGTGELFF. In DNA form, the CDR3 reads TGCAGCGTTGACGTGGGCACCGGGGAGCTGTTTTTT.

Ten or more counts support this clonotype. This chain links TRBV7-9 with TRBJ2-3; TRBD2 matches at 8 bases. CDR3 length: 15 amino acids. Trimming removed 3 bases from V and 5 bases from J; junction bases left unmatched: 7. Looked up from germline, CDR1 is SEHNR and CDR2 is FQNEAQ (reference sequence). As DNA, the CDR3 is TGTGCCAGCAGCTTCGGCGGGAGGAGTGGAGATACGCAGTATTTT. Translated, it gives CASSFGGRSGDTQYF.

The table lists this clonotype with a few counts. The genes are TRBV4-3 and TRBJ2-1, with 8 positions matching TRBD2. The CDR3 consists of 15 residues. After removal of 1 base from V and 5 bases from J, the junction contained 4 bases not matched to a gene. Germline V lookup: CDR1 LGHNA, CDR2 YSLEER. The chain's CDR3 is CASSQGSGSDNEQFF. Here the CDR3 DNA reads TGCGCCAGCAGCCAAGGAAGCGGGAGCGACAATGAGCAGTTCTTC.

The J gene is TRBJ2-7, the V gene TRBV28; 8 bases match TRBD1. J lost 4 bases, V lost 6 bases, and 8 bases had no gene match. The CDR3 runs 14 residues. Germline lookup yields CDR1 MDHEN and CDR2 SYDVKM. The CDR3 region has the DNA TGTGCCAGCAGCCGGACAGGGCTCTTTTACGAGCAGTACTTC. This sequence encodes CASSRTGLFYEQYF.

This clonotype has only a few counts. The CDR3 sequence is CASSLPGRYYGYTF. The CDR3 DNA sequence: TGTGCCAGCAGTTTACCGGGACGGTACTATGGCTACACCTTC. The chain joins TRBV28 to TRBJ1-2, with D possibly TRBD1 on 5 matching bases. This CDR3 has 14 amino acids. Between the trimmed V and J ends, which lost 2 bases and 3 bases, there was a span of 10 bases. Per germline, CDR1 MDHEN and CDR2 SYDVKM.